What follows are 20 T cell receptor beta chains derived from one specimen sequenced in a study of monozygotic twins with inflammatory bowel disease. TCRdb reprocessed the 5' RACE reads, keeping one entry per CDR3 protein, no DNA. This sample's table has under 200,000 distinct CDR3 sequences. Sequencing used blood. These receptors all come from a human donor with ulcerative colitis or Crohn's disease, or a healthy co-twin of an affected twin (not recorded which).

This rearrangement joins TRBV19 to TRBJ2-1; absent DNA, TCRdb's TRBD1 call cannot be checked. The CDR3 covers 16 residues. Looked up from germline, CDR1 is LNHDA and CDR2 is SQIVND (reference sequence). CDR3 residues: CASSIAPGSSYNEQFF.

The J gene is TRBJ2-3, the V gene TRBV10-3; there is no DNA to check the TCRdb D call of TRBD2. This CDR3 comprises 15 residues. Germline V gene data show CDR1 as ENHRY and CDR2 as SYGVKD. The CDR3 protein is CAISGLGRGTDTQYF.

The chain recombines TRBV20-1 with TRBJ1-5; TCRdb calls TRBD1, which cannot be checked without DNA. Germline V CDR1 and CDR2: DFQATT, SNEGSKA (reference sequence). This CDR3 is 14 amino acids long. CDR3: CSARDGAGNQPQHF.

The V call is TRBV20-1, the J call TRBJ2-1; as DNA is missing, the TRBD2 call by TCRdb cannot be tested. The CDR3 totals 16 residues. The germline gives CDR1 DFQATT, CDR2 SNEGSKA (reference sequence). CDR3 sequence: CSARGLAGGPYNEQFF.

The chain is built from TRBV10-2 and TRBJ1-1. CDR1 is WSHSY and CDR2 is SAAADI in the germline V gene. The CDR3 extends over 12 amino acids. The CDR3 protein is CASNGGNTEAFF.

The gene calls are TRBV5-1 and TRBJ1-5; TCRdb's D call, TRBD1, is unchecked because there is no DNA. The CDR3 loop spans 16 amino acids. CDR1 and CDR2 (germline): SGHRS, YFSETQ. The CDR3: CASSLAGTNPNQPQHF.

The V call is TRBV7-9, the J call TRBJ2-1; absent DNA, TCRdb's TRBD1 call cannot be checked. Germline loops: CDR1 SEHNR, CDR2 FQNEAQ (reference sequence). This CDR3 comprises 15 residues. CDR3 protein: CASRAGGHFYNEQFF.

The genes are TRBV11-2 and TRBJ2-7; TCRdb's D call of TRBD1 is untestable without DNA. The CDR3 covers 16 residues. Germline V gene lookup returns CDR1 SGHAT and CDR2 FQNNGV. CDR3 sequence: CASSLYPGFFSYEQYF.

V usage is TRBV20-1 and J usage is TRBJ2-2. Germline CDR1 reads DFQATT; CDR2 reads SNEGSKA (reference sequence). This CDR3 has 14 residues. CDR3 in amino acids: CSAIDRANTGELFF.

The V call is TRBV7-2, the J call TRBJ1-6; TCRdb selects TRBD1, and the lack of DNA leaves this call unchecked. In germline, CDR1 is SGHTA, CDR2 FQGNSA. The CDR3 is 14 amino acids. The CDR3 reads CASSLGQINSPLHF.

J is TRBJ1-3 and V is TRBV9; TCRdb's D call of TRBD1 is untestable without DNA. This CDR3 comprises 15 residues. The germline gives CDR1 SGDLS, CDR2 YYNGEE. The chain's CDR3 is CASSVIGRQGNTIYF.

The chain combines TRBV4-1 with TRBJ1-4; absent DNA, TCRdb's TRBD1 call cannot be checked. The CDR3 sequence is 14 residues long. Germline V lookup: CDR1 MGHRA, CDR2 YSYEKL. The CDR3 sequence: CASSPGTGREKLFF.

The genes are TRBV5-4 and TRBJ2-3; absent DNA, TCRdb's TRBD2 call cannot be checked. The CDR3 is 15 residues long. CDR1 and CDR2 (germline): SGHNT, YYREEE (reference sequence). CDR3: CASSSSGRGAYTQYF.

This chain uses TRBV12-3 or TRBV12-4 with TRBJ1-3; TCRdb selects TRBD1, and the lack of DNA leaves this call unchecked. This CDR3 comprises 16 residues. The CDR3 reads CASSIPGQPSGNTIYF.

The chain uses TRBV10-3 and TRBJ2-7; the D call from TCRdb, TRBD1, cannot be confirmed without DNA. Germline V gene sequence: CDR1 ENHRY, CDR2 SYGVKD. CDR3 size: 16 residues. CDR3 sequence reads: CAISESWVPGTYEQYF.

The chain uses TRBV28 and TRBJ2-5; TCRdb lists TRBD1, though no DNA is available to test this call. This CDR3 has 12 residues. From germline, CDR1 is MDHEN and CDR2 SYDVKM. CDR3 loop: CASSFPGETQYF. The full variable domain, with the rest looked up from reference TRBV28 and TRBJ2-5, is DVKVTQSSRYLVKRTGEKVFLECVQDMDHENMFWYRQDPGLGLRLIYFSYDVKMKEKGDIPEGYSVSREKKERFSLILESASTNQTSMYLCASSFPGETQYFGPGTRLLVL.

The chain's CDR3 is CAIIAGATDTQYF. The J gene is TRBJ2-3, the V gene TRBV10-3; TCRdb names TRBD2, which stays unverified in the absence of DNA. This CDR3 contains 13 residues. From germline, CDR1 is ENHRY and CDR2 SYGVKD.

V is TRBV28 and J is TRBJ1-1; checking the TCRdb D call of TRBD1 is not possible without DNA. The CDR3 runs 18 residues. Per germline, CDR1 MDHEN and CDR2 SYDVKM. CDR3 residues: CASSLWTQTGGMNTEAFF.

The chain is built from TRBV20-1 and TRBJ2-7. CDR1 is DFQATT and CDR2 is SNEGSKA in the germline V gene (reference sequence). The CDR3 contains 11 residues. CDR3 region: CSARVTYEQYF.

The V gene is TRBV12-3 or TRBV12-4, the J gene TRBJ2-4. The CDR3 runs 16 residues. CDR3 sequence reads: CASSPSWVQAKNIQYF.